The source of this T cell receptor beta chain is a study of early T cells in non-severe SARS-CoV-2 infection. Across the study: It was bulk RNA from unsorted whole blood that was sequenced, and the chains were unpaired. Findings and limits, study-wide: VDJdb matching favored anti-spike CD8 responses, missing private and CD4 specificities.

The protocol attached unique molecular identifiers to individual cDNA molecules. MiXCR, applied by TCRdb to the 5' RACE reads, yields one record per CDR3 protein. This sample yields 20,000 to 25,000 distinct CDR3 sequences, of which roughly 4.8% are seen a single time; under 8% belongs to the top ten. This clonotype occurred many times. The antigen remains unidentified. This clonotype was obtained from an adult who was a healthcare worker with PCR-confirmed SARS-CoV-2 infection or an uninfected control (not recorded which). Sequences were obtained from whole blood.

CDR3 sequence: CASSLYLRTGANSPLHF. In DNA, the CDR3 is TGTGCCAGCAGCTTATACCTCCGGACAGGAGCGAATTCACCCCTCCACTTT. The V and J genes are TRBV7-2 and TRBJ1-6; 7 bases fit TRBD1. Germline assignment: CDR1 SGHTA and CDR2 FQGNSA. This CDR3 is built from 17 residues. The trim removed 2 bases at V and 7 bases at J, leaving 11 bases unmatched.